Sequencing of this T cell receptor beta chain was carried out in a study of CD8+ T cells in alopecia areata. Looked up from germline, CDR1 is SQVTM and CDR2 is ANQGSEA. Trimming removed 7 bases from V and 1 base from J, with 10 bases in between. The CDR3 is made up of 12 amino acids. Specified treatment: oral pan-JAK inhibitor, 5-10 mg twice daily. Cell sorting was applied to PBMCs, and CD4+ and CD8+ T cells were collected. This clone was seen just once. In each case, RNA was isolated and then reverse transcribed into cDNA as the sequencing template. Profiling relied on immunoSEQ multiplex PCR, and the TCRdb table lists in-frame clones only, not all of them. This sample has about 200,000 clones, with approximately 67% found just once.

The chain uses TRBV29-1 and TRBJ1-1; D remains ambiguous. Sequenced here: CD4+ T cells sorted from blood, sampled around week 50, from a patient treated with tofacitinib. The sequence derives from a human donor with alopecia areata. In DNA form, the CDR3 reads TGCAGCGGGGGAGACGGGAACACTGAAGCTTTCTTT. It codes for CSGGDGNTEAFF.